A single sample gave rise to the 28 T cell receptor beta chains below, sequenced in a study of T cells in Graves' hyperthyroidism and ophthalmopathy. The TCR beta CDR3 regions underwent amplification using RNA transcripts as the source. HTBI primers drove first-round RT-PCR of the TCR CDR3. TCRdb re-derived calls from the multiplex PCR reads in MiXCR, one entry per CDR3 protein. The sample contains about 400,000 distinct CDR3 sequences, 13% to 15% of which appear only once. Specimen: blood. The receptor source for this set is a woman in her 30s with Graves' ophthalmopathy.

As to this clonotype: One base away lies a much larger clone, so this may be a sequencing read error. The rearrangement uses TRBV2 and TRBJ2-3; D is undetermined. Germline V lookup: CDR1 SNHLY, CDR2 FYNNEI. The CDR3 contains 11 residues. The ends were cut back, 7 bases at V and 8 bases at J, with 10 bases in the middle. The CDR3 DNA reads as TGTGCCAGCATTGGTCCAGGTACGCAGTATTTT. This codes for CASIGPGTQYF.

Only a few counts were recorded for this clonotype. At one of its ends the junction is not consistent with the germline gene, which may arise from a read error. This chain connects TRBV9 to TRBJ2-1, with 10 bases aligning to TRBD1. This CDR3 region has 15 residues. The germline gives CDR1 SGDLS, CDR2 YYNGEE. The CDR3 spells CASSLDRGGYDEQFF. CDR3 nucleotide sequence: TGTGCCAGCAGCCTGGACAGGGGGGGCTACGATGAGCAGTTCTTC.

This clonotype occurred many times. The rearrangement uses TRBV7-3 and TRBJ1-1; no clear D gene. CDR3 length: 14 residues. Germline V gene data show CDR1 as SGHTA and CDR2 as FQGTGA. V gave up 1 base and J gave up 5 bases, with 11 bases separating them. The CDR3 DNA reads TGTGCCAGCAGCTTAATACCAGGCTGGACTGAAGCTTTCTTT. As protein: CASSLIPGWTEAFF.

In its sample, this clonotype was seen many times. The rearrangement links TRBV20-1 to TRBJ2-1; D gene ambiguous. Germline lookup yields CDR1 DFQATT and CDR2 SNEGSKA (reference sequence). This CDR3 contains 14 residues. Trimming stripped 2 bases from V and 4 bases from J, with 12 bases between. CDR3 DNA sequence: TGCAGTGCTAGACGGTCGAAAAGTTACAATGAGCAGTTCTTC. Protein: CSARRSKSYNEQFF.

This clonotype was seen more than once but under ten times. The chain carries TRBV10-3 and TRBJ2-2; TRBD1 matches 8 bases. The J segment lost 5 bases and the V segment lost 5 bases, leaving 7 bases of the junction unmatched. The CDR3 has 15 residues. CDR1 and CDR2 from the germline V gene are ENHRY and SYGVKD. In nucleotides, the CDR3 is TGTGCCATCAGTCCCGGACAGGGTGGTACCGGGGAGCTGTTTTTT. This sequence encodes CAISPGQGGTGELFF.

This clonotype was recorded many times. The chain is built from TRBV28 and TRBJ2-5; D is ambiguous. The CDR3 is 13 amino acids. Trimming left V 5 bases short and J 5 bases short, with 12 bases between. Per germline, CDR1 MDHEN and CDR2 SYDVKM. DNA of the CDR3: TGTGCCAGCAGTCTCTTGGTCGGGGAGACCCAGTACTTC. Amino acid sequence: CASSLLVGETQYF.

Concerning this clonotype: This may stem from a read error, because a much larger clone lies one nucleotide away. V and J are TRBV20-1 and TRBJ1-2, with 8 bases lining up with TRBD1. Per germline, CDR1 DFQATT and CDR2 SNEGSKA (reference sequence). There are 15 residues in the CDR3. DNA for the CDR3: TGCAGTGCTGTAGTTGCAGGGGGCTCAGACTATGTCTACACCTTC. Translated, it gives CSAVVAGGSDYVYTF.

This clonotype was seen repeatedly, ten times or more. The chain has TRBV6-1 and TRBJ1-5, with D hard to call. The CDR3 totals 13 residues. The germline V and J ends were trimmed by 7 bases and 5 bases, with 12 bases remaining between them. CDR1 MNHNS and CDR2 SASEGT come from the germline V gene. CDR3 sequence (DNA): TGTGCCAGCACCGAAGGGTGGGATCAGCCCCAGCATTTT. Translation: CASTEGWDQPQHF.

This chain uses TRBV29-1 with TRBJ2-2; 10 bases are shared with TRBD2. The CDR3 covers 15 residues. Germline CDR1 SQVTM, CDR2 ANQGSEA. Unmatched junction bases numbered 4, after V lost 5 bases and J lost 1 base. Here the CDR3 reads CSVRRLAGNTGELFF. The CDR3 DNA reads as TGCAGCGTTCGACGACTAGCGGGGAACACCGGGGAGCTGTTTTTT.

CDR3 sequence: CASSLAAGNTGELFF. CDR3 coding DNA: TGTGCCAGCAGCTTAGCGGCGGGGAATACCGGGGAGCTGTTTTTT. This sequence joins TRBV7-2 and TRBJ2-2; TRBD2 might be the D (6 bases). Trimming stripped 0 bases from V and 5 bases from J, with 10 bases between. Germline assignment: CDR1 SGHTA and CDR2 FQGNSA. The length of the CDR3 is 15 residues.

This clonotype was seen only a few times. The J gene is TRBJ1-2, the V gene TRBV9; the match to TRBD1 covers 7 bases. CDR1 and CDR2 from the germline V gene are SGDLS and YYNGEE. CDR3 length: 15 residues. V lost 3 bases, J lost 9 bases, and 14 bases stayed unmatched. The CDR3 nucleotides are TGTGCCAGCAGCGCCCGACAGGGTGGCCCACCGCGCTACACCTTC. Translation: CASSARQGGPPRYTF.

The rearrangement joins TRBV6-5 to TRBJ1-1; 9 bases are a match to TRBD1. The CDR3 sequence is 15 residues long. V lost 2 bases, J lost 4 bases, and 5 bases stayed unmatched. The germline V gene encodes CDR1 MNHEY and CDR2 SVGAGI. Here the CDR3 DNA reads TGTGCCAGCAGTTACCGGGACAGGGAGGGCACTGAAGCTTTCTTT. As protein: CASSYRDREGTEAFF.

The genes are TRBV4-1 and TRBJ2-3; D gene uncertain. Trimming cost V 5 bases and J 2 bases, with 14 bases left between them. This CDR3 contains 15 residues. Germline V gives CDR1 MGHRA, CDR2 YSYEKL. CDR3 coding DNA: TGCGCCAGCAGCTTGGCGAGTCACACCACAGATACGCAGTATTTT. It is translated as CASSLASHTTDTQYF.

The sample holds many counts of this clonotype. Here the CDR3 reads CASSQSPLGYTF. The CDR3 nucleotides are TGTGCCAGCAGTCAGTCGCCCCTAGGCTACACCTTC. J is TRBJ1-2 and V is TRBV28, with D unclear. Trimming pared 5 bases from V and 8 bases from J, leaving 12 bases between. Germline loops: CDR1 MDHEN, CDR2 SYDVKM. This CDR3 region has 12 residues.

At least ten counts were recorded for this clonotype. The CDR3 DNA is TGCGCCAGCAGTAACCGGATGGTAGTCTACAATGAGCAGTTCTTC. Its protein product is CASSNRMVVYNEQFF. The chain joins TRBV5-1 to TRBJ2-1; D unclear. CDR3 length: 15 amino acids. Trimming took off 5 bases at V and 3 bases at J, with 15 bases between the two ends. The germline V gene encodes CDR1 SGHRS and CDR2 YFSETQ. The full variable domain, rest sourced from reference TRBV5-1 and TRBJ2-1, is KAGVTQTPRYLIKTRGQQVTLSCSPISGHRSVSWYQQTPGQGLQFLFEYFSETQRNKGNFPGRFSGRQFSNSRSEMNVSTLELGDSALYLCASSNRMVVYNEQFFGPGTRLTVL.

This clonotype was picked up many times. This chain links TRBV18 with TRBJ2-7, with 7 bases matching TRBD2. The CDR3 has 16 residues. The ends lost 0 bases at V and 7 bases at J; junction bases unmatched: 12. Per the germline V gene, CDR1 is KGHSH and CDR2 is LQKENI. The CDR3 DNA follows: TGTGCCAGCTCACCACCGGTCAGCGGGGCAGGGAGAGAGCAGTACTTC. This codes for CASSPPVSGAGREQYF.

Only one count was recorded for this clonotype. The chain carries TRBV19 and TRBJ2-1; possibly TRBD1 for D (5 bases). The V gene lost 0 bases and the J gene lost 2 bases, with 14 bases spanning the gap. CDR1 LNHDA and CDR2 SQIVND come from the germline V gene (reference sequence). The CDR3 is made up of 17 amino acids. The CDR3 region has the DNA TGTGCCAGTAGTATAGATCATGAGGACATTGCCTACAATGAGCAGTTCTTC. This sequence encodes CASSIDHEDIAYNEQFF.

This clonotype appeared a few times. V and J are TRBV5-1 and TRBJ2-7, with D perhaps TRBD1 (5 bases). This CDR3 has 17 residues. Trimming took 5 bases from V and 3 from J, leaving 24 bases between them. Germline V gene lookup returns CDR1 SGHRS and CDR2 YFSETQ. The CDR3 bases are TGCGCCAGCAGTGGCGGATCCCACAGGACCGAGCGCTACGAGCAGTACTTC. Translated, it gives CASSGGSHRTERYEQYF.

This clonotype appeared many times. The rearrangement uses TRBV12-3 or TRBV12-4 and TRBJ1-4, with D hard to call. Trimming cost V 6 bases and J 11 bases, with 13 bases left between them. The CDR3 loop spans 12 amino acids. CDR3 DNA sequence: TGTGCCAGCAGCCCCCCCAGCGGGAAACTGTTTTTT. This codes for CASSPPSGKLFF.

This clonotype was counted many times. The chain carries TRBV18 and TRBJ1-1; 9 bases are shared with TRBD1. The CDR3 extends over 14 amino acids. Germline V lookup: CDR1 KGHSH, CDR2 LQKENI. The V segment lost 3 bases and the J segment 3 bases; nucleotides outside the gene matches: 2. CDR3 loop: CASSPGDRDTEAFF. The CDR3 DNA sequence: TGTGCCAGCTCACCCGGGGACAGGGACACTGAAGCTTTCTTT.

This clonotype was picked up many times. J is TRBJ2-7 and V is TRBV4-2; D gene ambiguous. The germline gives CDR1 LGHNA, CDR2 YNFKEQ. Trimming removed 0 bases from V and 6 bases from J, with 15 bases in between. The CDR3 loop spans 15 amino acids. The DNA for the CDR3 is TGTGCCAGCAGCCAAGATCGGCGACAATCGGGCGAGCAGTACTTC. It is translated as CASSQDRRQSGEQYF.

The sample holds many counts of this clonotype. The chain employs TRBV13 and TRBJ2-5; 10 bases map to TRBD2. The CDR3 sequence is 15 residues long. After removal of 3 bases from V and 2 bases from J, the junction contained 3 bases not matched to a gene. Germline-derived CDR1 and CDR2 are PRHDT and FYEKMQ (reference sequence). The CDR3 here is CASSLTSGQQETQYF. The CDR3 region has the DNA TGTGCCAGCAGCTTGACTAGCGGGCAACAAGAGACCCAGTACTTC.

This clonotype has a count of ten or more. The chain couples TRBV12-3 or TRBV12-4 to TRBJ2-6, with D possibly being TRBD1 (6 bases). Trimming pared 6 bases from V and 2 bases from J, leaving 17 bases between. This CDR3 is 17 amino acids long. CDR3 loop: CASSLPKTGPGANVLTF. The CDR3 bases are TGTGCCAGCAGCCTACCCAAGACAGGCCCTGGGGCCAACGTCCTGACTTTC.

The CDR3 region has the DNA TGCAGCGTTGACGCGGGGGGTAACACAGATACGCAGTATTTT. It yields the protein CSVDAGGNTDTQYF. This chain uses TRBV29-1 with TRBJ2-3; TRBD2 aligns across 8 bases. This CDR3 has 14 amino acids. The J segment lost 2 bases and the V segment lost 3 bases, leaving 4 bases of the junction unmatched. Looked up from germline, CDR1 is SQVTM and CDR2 is ANQGSEA.

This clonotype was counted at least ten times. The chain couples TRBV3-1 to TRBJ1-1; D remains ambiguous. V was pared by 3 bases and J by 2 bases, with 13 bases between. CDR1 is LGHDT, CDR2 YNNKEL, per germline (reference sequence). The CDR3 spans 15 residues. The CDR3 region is CASSHETVGNTEAFF. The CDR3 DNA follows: TGTGCCAGCAGCCATGAGACTGTAGGAAACACTGAAGCTTTCTTT. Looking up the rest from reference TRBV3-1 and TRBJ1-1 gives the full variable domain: DTAVSQTPKYLVTQMGNDKSIKCEQNLGHDTMYWYKQDSKKFLKIMFSYNNKELIINETVPNRFSPKSPDKAHLNLHINSLELGDSAVYFCASSHETVGNTEAFFGQGTRLTVV.

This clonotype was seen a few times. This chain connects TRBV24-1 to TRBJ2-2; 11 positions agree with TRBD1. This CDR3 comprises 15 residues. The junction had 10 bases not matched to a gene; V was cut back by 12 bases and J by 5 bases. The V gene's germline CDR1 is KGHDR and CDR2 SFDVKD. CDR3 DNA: TGTGCCGCCGCAGGGACAGGGGGAGGAACCGGGGAGCTGTTTTTT. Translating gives CAAAGTGGGTGELFF.

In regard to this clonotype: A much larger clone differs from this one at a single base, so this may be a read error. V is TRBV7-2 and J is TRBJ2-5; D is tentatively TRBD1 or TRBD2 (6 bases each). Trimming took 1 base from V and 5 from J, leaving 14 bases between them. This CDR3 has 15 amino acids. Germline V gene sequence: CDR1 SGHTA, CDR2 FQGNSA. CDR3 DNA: TGTGCCAGCAGCTTAGTATGGGGGGCGGGGGAGACCCAGTACTTC. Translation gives CASSLVWGAGETQYF.

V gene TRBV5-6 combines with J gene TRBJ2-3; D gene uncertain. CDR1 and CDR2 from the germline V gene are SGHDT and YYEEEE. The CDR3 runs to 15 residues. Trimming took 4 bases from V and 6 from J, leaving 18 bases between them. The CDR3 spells CASSPDLVRADTQYF. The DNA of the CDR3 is TGTGCCAGCAGCCCCGATTTGGTTCGGGCCGATACGCAGTATTTT.